Described below is a single T cell receptor (beta chain) sequence and its context. This receptor's antigen is unknown. The library was generated by 5' RACE. For each TCR library, 3,000 to 4,000 ng of total RNA was used. For each sample, cDNA was synthesized in eight separate reactions using SMARTScribe reverse transcriptase. During cDNA synthesis, template switching introduced unique molecular identifiers that contained a 6-nucleotide sample barcode. TCRalpha and TCRbeta cDNA was amplified in two nested PCRs of about 17 and 10 cycles, and bead purification was carried out after each PCR. Before amplification, the cDNA was both treated with uracil DNA-glycosylase and purified with the QIAquick PCR purification kit. The second PCR added Illumina TruSeq-compatible adapters along with sample-specific barcodes. Library quality and concentration were checked on TapeStation and Qubit, and libraries were pooled at about 4.9 ng each. Sequencing of the pooled libraries was done on an Illumina HiSeq2500 single-index Rapid Run using custom sequencing primers and 2 x 100 bp reads. As for the original processing: MiGEC version 1.2.6 was used for UMI-based consensus assembly to correct PCR and sequencing errors. MiXCR version 2.1.1 handled V(D)J alignment, clonotype assembly and CDR3 extraction. To normalise gene usage, clonotype sharing and MAIT/NKT TCR abundance, the analysis used the top 1000, 10 000 and 20 000 clonotypes per sample. Diversity was computed as the inverse Simpson index with the vegan R package after downsampling to 27 000 UMIs. Statistical testing used paired Mann-Whitney U tests on the discordant twin pairs and applied Benjamini-Hochberg correction for multiple testing. Reprocessed by TCRdb, the reads give a single entry per CDR3 protein sequence, without DNA. The V and J calls were not made by the authors but by TCRdb's processing. The record for this sample contains 400,000 or so distinct CDR3 sequences. 2% to 3% of the sample lies in the top ten.

This entry comes from a study of monozygotic twins with inflammatory bowel disease (dated by TCRdb to between 2017 and 2020). With respect to the entire study: In total, roughly 30 monozygotic twin pairs made up the full study: 19 Danish pairs, all IBD-discordant, plus nine German pairs, of which four were IBD-concordant and five were IBD-discordant. The search for disease-associated traits relied mainly on comparing IBD patients with their genetically identical healthy co-twins within discordant pairs. Each individual had, on average, about 151 000 unique TCRalpha sequences and 181 000 unique TCRbeta sequences available for analysis. Results the study describes overall, beyond this receptor: Distinction between different T cell subtypes could not be achieved in the analysis. Compared with healthy twins, IBD patients shared fewer clonotypes with other individuals, and the difference was most pronounced in patients with signs of disease activity. Concordant and discordant twins showed no difference in repertoire similarity, possibly because of limited statistical power. Differing immunosuppressive treatments among patients may have added background noise and inter-individual variability to the repertoires. IBD patients had lower TCRbeta repertoire diversity, measured by the inverse Simpson index, than their healthy co-twins. No single strong signal or clonotype linked to IBD turned up in the results, so the idea that one exists was not supported.

From each donor, an approximately 2.4 ml peripheral blood sample was collected into PAXgene tubes and kept at -80 degrees C. Without T cell sorting, total RNA was isolated from whole blood using the PAXgene blood miRNA kit on an automated QIAcube. Deep TCRalpha and TCRbeta repertoire profiling with unique molecular barcoding was performed on peripheral blood of monozygotic twin pairs concordant or discordant for inflammatory bowel disease. For every twin pair, smoking habits were documented, and each individual was categorised as a current, former or never smoker. The CDR3 measures 12 amino acids from cysteine to phenylalanine. The DNA is unrecorded. The germline V gene (reference sequence) specifies SEHNR as CDR1 and FQNEAQ as CDR2.

The chain is made from TRBV7-9 and TRBJ2-2; without DNA, the TCRdb call of TRBD2 cannot be checked. This receptor was obtained from a human donor with ulcerative colitis or Crohn's disease, or a healthy co-twin of an affected twin (not recorded which). Sequenced sample: blood. The CDR3 region reads CASSLYLPELFF.